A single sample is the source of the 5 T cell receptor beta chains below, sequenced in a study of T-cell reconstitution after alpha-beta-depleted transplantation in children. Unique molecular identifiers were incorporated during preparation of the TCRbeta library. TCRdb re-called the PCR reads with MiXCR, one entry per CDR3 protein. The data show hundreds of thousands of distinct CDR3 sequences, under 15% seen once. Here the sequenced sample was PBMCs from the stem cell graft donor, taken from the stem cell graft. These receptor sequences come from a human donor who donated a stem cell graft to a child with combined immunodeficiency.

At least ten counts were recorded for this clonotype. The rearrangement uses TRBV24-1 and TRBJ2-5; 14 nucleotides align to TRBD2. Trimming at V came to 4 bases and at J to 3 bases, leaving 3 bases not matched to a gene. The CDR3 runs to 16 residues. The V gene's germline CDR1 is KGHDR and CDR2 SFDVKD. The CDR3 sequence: CATSDLGLAGEETQYF. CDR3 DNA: TGTGCCACCAGTGACCTGGGACTAGCGGGAGAAGAGACCCAGTACTTC.

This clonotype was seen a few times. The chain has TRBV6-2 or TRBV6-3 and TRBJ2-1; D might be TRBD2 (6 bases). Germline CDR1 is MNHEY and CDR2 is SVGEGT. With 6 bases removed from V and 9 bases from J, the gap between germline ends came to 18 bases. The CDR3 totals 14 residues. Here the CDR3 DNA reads TGTGCCAGCAGCCCCCGGGGACTCCGAATTGAGCAGTTCTTC. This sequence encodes CASSPRGLRIEQFF.

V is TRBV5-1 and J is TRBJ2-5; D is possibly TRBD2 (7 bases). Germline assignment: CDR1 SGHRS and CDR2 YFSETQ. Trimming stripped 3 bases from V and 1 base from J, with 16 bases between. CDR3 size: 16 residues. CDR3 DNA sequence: TGCGCCAGCAGCTCCCGTGGAAGGGGGGGCCAAGAGACCCAGTACTTC. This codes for CASSSRGRGGQETQYF. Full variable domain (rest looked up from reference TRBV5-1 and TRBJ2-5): KAGVTQTPRYLIKTRGQQVTLSCSPISGHRSVSWYQQTPGQGLQFLFEYFSETQRNKGNFPGRFSGRQFSNSRSEMNVSTLELGDSALYLCASSSRGRGGQETQYFGPGTRLLVL.

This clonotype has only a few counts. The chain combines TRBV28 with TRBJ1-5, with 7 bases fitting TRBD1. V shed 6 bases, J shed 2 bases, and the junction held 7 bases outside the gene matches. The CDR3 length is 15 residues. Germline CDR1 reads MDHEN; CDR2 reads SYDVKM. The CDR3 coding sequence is TGTGCCAGCAGACCGGGACAGACAGGCAATCAGCCCCAGCATTTT. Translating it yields CASRPGQTGNQPQHF.

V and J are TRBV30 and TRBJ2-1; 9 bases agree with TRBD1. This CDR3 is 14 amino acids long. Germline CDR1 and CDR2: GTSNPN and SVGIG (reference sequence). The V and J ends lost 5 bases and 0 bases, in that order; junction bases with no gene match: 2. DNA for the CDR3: TGTGCCTGGGGACAGGGGATCTCCTACAATGAGCAGTTCTTC. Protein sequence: CAWGQGISYNEQFF.